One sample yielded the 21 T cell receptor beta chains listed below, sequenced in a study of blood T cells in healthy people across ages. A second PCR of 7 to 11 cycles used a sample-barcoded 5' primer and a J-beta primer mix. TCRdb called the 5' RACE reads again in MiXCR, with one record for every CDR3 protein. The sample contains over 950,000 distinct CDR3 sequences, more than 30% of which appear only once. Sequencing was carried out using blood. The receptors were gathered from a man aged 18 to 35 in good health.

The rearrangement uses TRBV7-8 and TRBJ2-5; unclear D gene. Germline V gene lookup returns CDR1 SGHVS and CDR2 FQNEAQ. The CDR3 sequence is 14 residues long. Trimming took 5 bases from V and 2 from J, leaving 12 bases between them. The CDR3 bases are TGTGCCAGCAGCGCGAGATGGGATCAAGAGACCCAGTACTTC. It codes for CASSARWDQETQYF.

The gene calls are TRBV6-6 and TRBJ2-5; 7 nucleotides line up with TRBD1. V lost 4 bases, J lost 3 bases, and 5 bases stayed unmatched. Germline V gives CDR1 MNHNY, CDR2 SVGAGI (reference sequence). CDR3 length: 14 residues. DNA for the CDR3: TGTGCCAGCAGTTGGCCCGGGACAGAAGAGACCCAGTACTTC. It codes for CASSWPGTEETQYF.

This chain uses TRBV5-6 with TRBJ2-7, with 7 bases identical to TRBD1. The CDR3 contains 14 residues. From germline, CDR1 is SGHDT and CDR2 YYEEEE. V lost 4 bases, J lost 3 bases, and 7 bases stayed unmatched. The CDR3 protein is CASSPWDSNYEQYF. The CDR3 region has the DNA TGTGCCAGCAGCCCGTGGGACAGTAACTACGAGCAGTACTTC.

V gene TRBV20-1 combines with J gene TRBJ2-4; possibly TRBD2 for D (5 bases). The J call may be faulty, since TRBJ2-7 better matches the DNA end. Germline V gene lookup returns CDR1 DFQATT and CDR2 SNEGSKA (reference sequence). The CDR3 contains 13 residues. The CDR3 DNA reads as TGCAGTGCTACACCAAGAGCGGAATACGAGCAGTACTTC. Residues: CSATPRAEYEQYF.

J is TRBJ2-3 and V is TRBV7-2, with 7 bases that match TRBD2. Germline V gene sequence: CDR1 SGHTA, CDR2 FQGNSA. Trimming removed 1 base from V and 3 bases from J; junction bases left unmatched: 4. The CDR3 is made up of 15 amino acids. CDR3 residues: CASSLGLAFTDTQYF. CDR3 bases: TGTGCCAGCAGCTTAGGACTAGCTTTTACAGATACGCAGTATTTT.

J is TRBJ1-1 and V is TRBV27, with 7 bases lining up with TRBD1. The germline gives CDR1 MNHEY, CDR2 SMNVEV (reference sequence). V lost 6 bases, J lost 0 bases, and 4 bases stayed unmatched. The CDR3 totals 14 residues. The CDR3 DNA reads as TGTGCCAGCAGGGAGACAGGGTTGAACACTGAAGCTTTCTTT. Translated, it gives CASRETGLNTEAFF.

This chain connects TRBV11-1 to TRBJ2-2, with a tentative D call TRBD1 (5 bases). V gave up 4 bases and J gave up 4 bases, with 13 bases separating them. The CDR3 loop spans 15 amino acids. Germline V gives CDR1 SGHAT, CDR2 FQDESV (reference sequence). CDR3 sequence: CASSSGHRSTGELFF. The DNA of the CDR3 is TGTGCCAGCAGCTCTGGACACCGATCCACCGGGGAGCTGTTTTTT.

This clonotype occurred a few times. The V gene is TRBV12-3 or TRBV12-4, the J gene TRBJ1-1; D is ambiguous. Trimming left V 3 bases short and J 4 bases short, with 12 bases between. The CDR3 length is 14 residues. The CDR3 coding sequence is TGTGCCAGCAGTTTGCTCTTGCTAAGCACTGAAGCTTTCTTT. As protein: CASSLLLLSTEAFF.

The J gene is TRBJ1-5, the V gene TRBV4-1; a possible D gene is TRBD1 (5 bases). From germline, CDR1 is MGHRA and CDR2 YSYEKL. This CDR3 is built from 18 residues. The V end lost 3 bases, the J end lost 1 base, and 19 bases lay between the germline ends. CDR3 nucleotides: TGCGCCAGCAGCCACCCCAAGGGAAGGGGTTTGAGCAATCAGCCCCAGCATTTT. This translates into CASSHPKGRGLSNQPQHF.

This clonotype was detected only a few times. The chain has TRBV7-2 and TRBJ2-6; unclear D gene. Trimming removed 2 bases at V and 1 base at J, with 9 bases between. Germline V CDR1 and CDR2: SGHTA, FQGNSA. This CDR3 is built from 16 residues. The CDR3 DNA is TGTGCCAGCAGCTTATCGATCGGATCTGGGGCCAACGTCCTGACTTTC. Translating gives CASSLSIGSGANVLTF.

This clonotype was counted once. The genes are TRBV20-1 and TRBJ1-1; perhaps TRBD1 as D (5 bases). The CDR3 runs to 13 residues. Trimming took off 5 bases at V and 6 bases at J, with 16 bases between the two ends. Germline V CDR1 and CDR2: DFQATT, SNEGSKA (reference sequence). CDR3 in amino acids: CSAEEGSWAEAFF. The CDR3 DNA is TGCAGTGCTGAGGAGGGGAGTTGGGCTGAAGCTTTCTTT.

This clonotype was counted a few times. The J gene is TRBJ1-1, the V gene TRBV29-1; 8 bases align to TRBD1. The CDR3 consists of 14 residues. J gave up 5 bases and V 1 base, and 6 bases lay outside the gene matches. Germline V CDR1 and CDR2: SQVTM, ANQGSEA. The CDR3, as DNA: TGCAGCGTTGAAGTCAGGGGGCCGGGGACTGAAGCTTTCTTT. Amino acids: CSVEVRGPGTEAFF.

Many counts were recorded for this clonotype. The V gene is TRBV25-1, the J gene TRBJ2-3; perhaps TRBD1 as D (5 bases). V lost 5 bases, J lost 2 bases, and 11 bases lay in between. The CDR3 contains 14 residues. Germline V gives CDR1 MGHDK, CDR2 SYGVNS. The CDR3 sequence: CASSPRTPTDTQYF. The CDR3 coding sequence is TGTGCCAGCAGTCCTAGGACACCCACAGATACGCAGTATTTT. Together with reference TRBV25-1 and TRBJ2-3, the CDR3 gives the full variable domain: EADIYQTPRYLVIGTGKKITLECSQTMGHDKMYWYQQDPGMELHLIHYSYGVNSTEKGDLSSESTVSRIRTEHFPLTLESARPSHTSQYLCASSPRTPTDTQYFGPGTRLTVL.

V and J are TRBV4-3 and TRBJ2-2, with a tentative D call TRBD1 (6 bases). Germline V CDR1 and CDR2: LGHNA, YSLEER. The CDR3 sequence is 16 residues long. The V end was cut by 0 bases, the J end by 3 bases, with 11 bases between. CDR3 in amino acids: CASSQDWGPDTGELFF. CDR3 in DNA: TGCGCCAGCAGCCAAGATTGGGGGCCAGACACCGGGGAGCTGTTTTTT.

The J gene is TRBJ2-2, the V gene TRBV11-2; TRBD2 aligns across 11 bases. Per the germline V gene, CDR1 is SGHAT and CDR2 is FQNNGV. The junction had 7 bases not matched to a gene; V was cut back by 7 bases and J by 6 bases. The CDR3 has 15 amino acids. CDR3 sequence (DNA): TGTGCCAGCATCTTTAGCGGGGGGGCCCCCGGGGAGCTGTTTTTT. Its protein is CASIFSGGAPGELFF.

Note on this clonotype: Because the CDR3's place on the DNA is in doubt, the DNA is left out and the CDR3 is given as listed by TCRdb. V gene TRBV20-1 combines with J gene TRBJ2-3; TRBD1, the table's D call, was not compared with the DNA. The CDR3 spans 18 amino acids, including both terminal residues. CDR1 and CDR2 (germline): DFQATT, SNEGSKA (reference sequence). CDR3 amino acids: CSARSAVLEWTGADTQYF.

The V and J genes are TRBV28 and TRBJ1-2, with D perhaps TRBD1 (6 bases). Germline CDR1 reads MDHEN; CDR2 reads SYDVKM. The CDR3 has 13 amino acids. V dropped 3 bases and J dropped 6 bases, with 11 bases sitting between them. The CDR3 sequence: CASSFLQGNGYTF. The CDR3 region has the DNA TGTGCCAGCAGTTTTTTACAGGGAAATGGCTACACCTTC.

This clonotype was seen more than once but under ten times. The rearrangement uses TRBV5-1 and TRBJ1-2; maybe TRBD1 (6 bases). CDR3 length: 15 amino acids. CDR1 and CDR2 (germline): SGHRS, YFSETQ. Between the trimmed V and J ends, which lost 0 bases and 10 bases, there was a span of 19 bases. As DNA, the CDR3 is TGCGCCAGCAGCTTGGCCGGTGGGACAAATAACCTCTACACCTTC. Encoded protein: CASSLAGGTNNLYTF.

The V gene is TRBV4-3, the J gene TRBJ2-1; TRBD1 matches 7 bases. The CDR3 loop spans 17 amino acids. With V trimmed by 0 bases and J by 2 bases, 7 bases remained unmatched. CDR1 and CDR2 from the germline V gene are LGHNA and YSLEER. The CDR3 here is CASSQEGQRMPYNEQFF. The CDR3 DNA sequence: TGCGCCAGCAGCCAAGAGGGACAGCGGATGCCCTACAATGAGCAGTTCTTC.

In DNA form, the CDR3 reads TGCGCCAGCAGCGAGGGGGGCTACAATGAGCAGTTCTTC. The encoded protein is CASSEGGYNEQFF. This sequence joins TRBV5-1 and TRBJ2-1, with D perhaps matching TRBD1 or TRBD2 (6 bases each). Germline V lookup: CDR1 SGHRS, CDR2 YFSETQ. This CDR3 has 13 residues. The V and J ends lost 4 bases and 3 bases respectively, with 8 bases between them.

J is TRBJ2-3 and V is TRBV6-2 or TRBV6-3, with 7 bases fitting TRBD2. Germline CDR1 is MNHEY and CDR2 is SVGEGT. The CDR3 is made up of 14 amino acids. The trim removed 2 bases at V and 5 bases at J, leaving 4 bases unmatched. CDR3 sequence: CASSYTGGGDTQYF. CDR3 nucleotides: TGTGCCAGCAGTTACACGGGGGGAGGAGATACGCAGTATTTT.